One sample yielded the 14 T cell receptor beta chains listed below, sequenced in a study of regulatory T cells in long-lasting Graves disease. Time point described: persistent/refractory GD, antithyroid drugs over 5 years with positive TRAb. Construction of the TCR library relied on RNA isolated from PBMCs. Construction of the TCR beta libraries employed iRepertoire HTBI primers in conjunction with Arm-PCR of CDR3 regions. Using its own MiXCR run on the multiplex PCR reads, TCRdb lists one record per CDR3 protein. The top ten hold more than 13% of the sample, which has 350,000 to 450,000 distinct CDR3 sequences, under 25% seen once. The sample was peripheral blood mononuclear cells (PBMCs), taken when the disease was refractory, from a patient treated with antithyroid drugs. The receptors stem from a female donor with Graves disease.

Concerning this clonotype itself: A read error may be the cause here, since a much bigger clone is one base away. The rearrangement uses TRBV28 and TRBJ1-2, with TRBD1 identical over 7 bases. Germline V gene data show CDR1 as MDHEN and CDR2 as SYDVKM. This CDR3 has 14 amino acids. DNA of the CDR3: TGTGCCAGCAGCCCAGGACAGGCGCGCTATGACTACACCTTC. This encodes CASSPGQARYDYTF.

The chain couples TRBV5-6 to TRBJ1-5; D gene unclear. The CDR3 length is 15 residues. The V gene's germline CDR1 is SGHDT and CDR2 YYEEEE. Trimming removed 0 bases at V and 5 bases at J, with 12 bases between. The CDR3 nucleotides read TGTGCCAGCAGCTTGGGTACTAACAGCTATCAGCCCCAGCATTTT. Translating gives CASSLGTNSYQPQHF.

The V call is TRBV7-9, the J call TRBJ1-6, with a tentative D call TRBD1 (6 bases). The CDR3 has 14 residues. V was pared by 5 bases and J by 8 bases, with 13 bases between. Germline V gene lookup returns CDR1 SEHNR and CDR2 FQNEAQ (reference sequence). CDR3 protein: CASSPQGNDSPLHF. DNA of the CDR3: TGTGCCAGCAGCCCACAGGGTAACGATTCACCCCTCCACTTT.

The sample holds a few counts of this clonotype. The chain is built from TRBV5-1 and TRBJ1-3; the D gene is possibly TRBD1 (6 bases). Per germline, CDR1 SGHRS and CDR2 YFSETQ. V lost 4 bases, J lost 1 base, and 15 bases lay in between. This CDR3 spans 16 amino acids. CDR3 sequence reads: CASSTSGARSGNTIYF. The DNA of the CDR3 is TGCGCCAGCAGCACTTCAGGGGCACGATCTGGAAACACCATATATTTT.

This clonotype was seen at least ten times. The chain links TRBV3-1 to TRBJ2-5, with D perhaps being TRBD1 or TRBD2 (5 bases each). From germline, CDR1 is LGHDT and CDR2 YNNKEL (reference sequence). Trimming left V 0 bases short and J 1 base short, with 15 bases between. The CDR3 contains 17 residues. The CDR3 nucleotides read TGTGCCAGCAGCCAAGAGATGGCCGGGACGATCCAAGAGACCCAGTACTTC. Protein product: CASSQEMAGTIQETQYF.

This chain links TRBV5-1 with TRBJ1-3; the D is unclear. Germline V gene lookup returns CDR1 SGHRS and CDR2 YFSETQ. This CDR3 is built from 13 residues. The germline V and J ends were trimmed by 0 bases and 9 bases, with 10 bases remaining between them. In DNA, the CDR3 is TGCGCCAGCAGCTTGGACACAACGGGCACCATATATTTT. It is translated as CASSLDTTGTIYF.

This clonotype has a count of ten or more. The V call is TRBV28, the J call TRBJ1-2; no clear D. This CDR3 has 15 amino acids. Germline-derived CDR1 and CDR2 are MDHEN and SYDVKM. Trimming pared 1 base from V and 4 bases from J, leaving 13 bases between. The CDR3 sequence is CASSLSSHGGYGYTF. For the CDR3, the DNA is TGTGCCAGCAGTTTATCTTCGCATGGCGGCTATGGCTACACCTTC.

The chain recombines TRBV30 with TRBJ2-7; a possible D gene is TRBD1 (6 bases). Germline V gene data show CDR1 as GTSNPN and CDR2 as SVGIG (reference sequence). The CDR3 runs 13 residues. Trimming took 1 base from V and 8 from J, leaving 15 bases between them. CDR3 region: CAWSAAGESKQYF. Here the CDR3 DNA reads TGTGCCTGGAGTGCGGCAGGGGAATCCAAGCAGTACTTC.

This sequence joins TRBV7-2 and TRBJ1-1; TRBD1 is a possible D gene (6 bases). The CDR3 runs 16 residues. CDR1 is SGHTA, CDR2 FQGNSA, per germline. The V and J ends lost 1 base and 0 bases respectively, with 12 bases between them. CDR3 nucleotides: TGTGCCAGCAGCTTAGGTGGGGGCGGCATGAACACTGAAGCTTTCTTT. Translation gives CASSLGGGGMNTEAFF.

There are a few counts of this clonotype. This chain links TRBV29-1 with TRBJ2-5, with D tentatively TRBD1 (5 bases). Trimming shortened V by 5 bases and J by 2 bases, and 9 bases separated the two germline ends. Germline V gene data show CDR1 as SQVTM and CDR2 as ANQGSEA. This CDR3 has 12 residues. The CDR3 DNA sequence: TGCAGCGTTCAGGACACGCAAGAGACCCAGTACTTC. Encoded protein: CSVQDTQETQYF. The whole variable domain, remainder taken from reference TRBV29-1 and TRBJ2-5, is SAVISQKPSRDICQRGTSLTIQCQVDSQVTMMFWYRQQPGQSLTLIATANQGSEATYESGFVIDKFPISRPNLTFSTLTVSNMSPEDSSIYLCSVQDTQETQYFGPGTRLLVL.

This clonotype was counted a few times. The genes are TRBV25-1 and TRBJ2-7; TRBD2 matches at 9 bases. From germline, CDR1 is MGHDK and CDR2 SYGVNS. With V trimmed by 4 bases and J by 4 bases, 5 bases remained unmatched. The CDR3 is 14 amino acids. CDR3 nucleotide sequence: TGTGCCAGCAGTGGTCCTAGCGGGGCTTACGAGCAGTACTTC. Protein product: CASSGPSGAYEQYF.

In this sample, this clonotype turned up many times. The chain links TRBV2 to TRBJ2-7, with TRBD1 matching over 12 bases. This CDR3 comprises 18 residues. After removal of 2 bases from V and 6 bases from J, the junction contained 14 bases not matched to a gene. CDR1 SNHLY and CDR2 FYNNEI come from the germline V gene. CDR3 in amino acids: CASSELGTGGKGYGEQYF. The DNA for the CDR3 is TGTGCCAGCAGTGAACTAGGGACAGGGGGCAAAGGATATGGCGAGCAGTACTTC.

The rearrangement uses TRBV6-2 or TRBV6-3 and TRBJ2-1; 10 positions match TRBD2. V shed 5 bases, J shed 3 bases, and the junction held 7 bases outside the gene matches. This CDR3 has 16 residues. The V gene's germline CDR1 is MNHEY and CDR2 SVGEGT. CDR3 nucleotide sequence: TGTGCCAGCAGTCATACTAGCGGGGCTTACTACAATGAGCAGTTCTTC. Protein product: CASSHTSGAYYNEQFF.

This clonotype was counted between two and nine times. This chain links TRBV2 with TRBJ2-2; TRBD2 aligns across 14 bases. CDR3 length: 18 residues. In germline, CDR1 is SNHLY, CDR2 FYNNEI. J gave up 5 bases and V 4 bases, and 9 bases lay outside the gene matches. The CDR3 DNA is TGTGCCAGCAGTGGAAGTGGGACTAGCGGGAGCTATACCGGGGAGCTGTTTTTT. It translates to CASSGSGTSGSYTGELFF.